Following are 26 T cell receptor beta chains from one sample sequenced in a study of T cells in women clearing cervical HPV infection. The table came from immunoSEQ multiplex PCR; TCRdb's copy has only in-frame clones and leaves some out. This sample contains some 20,000 clones. Sequenced input: blood buffy coat. The receptors were sampled from a woman aged 18-70 years with a cervical HPV16 infection that either progressed to CIN3+ or cleared (not recorded which).

A note on this clone: The sequenced fragment ends 3 residues before the CDR3 boundary, so the rest is inferred from the germline J gene. The chain recombines TRBV7-8 with TRBJ2-1; TRBD2 aligns across 8 bases. CDR3 size: 15 residues. Per germline, CDR1 SGHVS and CDR2 FQNEAQ. Germline trimming cut 5 bases from V and 4 bases from J; bases unmatched to any gene: 7. This CDR3 is CASSPSGGLYNEQFF. The sequenced part of the CDR3 DNA is TGTGCCAGCAGCCCCAGCGGGGGCCTTTACAATGAG.

Concerning this clone: Read data end 3 residues before the CDR3 end; the end is taken from the germline J gene. This chain links TRBV30 with TRBJ2-5; possibly TRBD2 for D (5 bases). This CDR3 spans 15 amino acids. The germline V gene encodes CDR1 GTSNPN and CDR2 SVGIG (reference sequence). V lost 0 bases and J lost 2, with 13 bases in between. The sequenced part of the CDR3 DNA is TGTGCCTGGAGTGTATTGGCGGGCCTACAAGAGACC. Its protein product is CAWSVLAGLQET. The entire CDR3 protein reads CAWSVLAGLQETQYF. The variable domain in full, completed from reference TRBV30 and TRBJ2-5, reads SQTIHQWPATLVQPVGSPLSLECTVEGTSNPNLYWYRQAAGRGLQLLFYSVGIGQISSEVPQNLSASRPQDRQFILSSKKLLLSDSGFYLCAWSVLAGLQETQYFGPGTRLLVL.

A note on this clone: The junction departs from the called germline gene at one end, perhaps through a read error. From the germline J gene comes the end of the CDR3, since the read stops 3 residues before it. Other DNA variants within this sample encode the same CDR3. The rearrangement links TRBV19 to TRBJ1-3; 7 bases are a match to TRBD1. The germline V gene encodes CDR1 LNHDA and CDR2 SQIVND (reference sequence). The CDR3 spans 13 residues. CDR3 residues: CASRTGTGNTIYF. The CDR3 DNA, read in part, is TGTGCCAGTAGGACAGGGACTGGAAACACA.

As regards this clone: The read finishes 3 residues shy of the CDR3 end, and the germline J gene is used to complete it. The chain uses TRBV20-1 and TRBJ1-5; 9 bases fit TRBD1. The CDR3 sequence is 14 residues long. From germline, CDR1 is DFQATT and CDR2 SNEGSKA (reference sequence). Trimming at V came to 5 bases and at J to 2 bases, leaving 4 bases not matched to a gene. The part of the CDR3 DNA that was read is TGCAGTGCTGTACAGGGGGCCGGCAATCAGCCC. Translating gives CSAVQGAGNQP. The entire CDR3 protein is CSAVQGAGNQPQHF.

The sequenced part of the CDR3 DNA is TGTGCCAGCAGCTCGGGACAGCGGGAGGGC. Its translation: CASSSGQREG. The full CDR3 protein reads CASSSGQREGYTF. The rearrangement joins TRBV7-2 to TRBJ1-2, with TRBD1 matching 7 bases. The read terminates 3 residues ahead of where the CDR3 ends, so the germline J gene completes it. Germline V lookup: CDR1 SGHTA, CDR2 FQGNSA. The CDR3 consists of 13 residues. Drawing the rest from reference TRBV7-2 and TRBJ1-2, the complete variable domain is GAGVSQSPSNKVTEKGKDVELRCDPISGHTALYWYRQSLGQGLEFLIYFQGNSAPDKSGLPSDRFSAERTGGSVSTLTIQRTQQEDSAVYLCASSSGQREGYTFGSGTRLTVV.

Note on this clone: The read stops 3 residues short of the end of the CDR3; the missing end is completed from the germline J gene. This chain uses TRBV6-1 with TRBJ2-3; D perhaps matches TRBD1 (6 bases). The CDR3 has 15 amino acids. Per germline, CDR1 MNHNS and CDR2 SASEGT. This CDR3 is CASSERGAGVQPQYF. CDR3 bases read: TGTGCCAGCAGTGAGCGAGGAGCAGGGGTACAGCCG.

A word on this clone: The missing CDR3 end, 3 residues past where the read stops, is filled in from the germline J gene. J is TRBJ1-4 and V is TRBV7-9, with TRBD1 matching 9 bases. Trimming cost V 6 bases and J 8 bases; bases outside gene matches: 7. CDR1 and CDR2 (germline): SEHNR, FQNEAQ (reference sequence). CDR3 size: 14 residues. The DNA read from the CDR3 is TGTGCCAGCAGTCGGACAGGGGTGTTAGAAAAA. Translation: CASSRTGVLEK. The full CDR3 reads CASSRTGVLEKLFF.

About this clone: The CDR3 end is not reached by the read, which stops 3 residues before it; the germline J gene fills it in. The chain employs TRBV20-1 and TRBJ2-5; 9 bases match TRBD2. CDR3 length equals 19 residues. The V gene end was trimmed by 3 bases and the J gene end by 3 bases; junction bases not matched to a gene: 20. Germline V gives CDR1 DFQATT, CDR2 SNEGSKA (reference sequence). CDR3 protein: CSAREAGGPAEYIKETQYF. The DNA read from the CDR3 is TGCAGTGCTAGGGAGGCGGGGGGGCCGGCCGAATACATTAAAGAGACC.

As concerns this clone: In the same sample, other DNA sequences code for this CDR3. The CDR3 is CASSSSGGLYNEQFF. The covered CDR3 bases are TGCGCCAGCAGCTCCAGCGGGGGCCTCTACAATGAG. The gene calls are TRBV5-1 and TRBJ2-1, with 8 positions matching TRBD2. The CDR3 end falls 3 residues outside the read, so it is completed with the germline J gene. The ends lost 3 bases at V and 3 bases at J; junction bases unmatched: 5. The CDR3 totals 15 residues. Germline V gives CDR1 SGHRS, CDR2 YFSETQ.

Of note for this clone: Read data end 3 residues before the CDR3 end; the end is taken from the germline J gene. This specimen includes other DNA sequences encoding the same CDR3. The genes are TRBV29-1 and TRBJ1-4; maybe TRBD1 (6 bases). Germline V gives CDR1 SQVTM, CDR2 ANQGSEA. V lost 4 bases and J lost 1, with 13 bases in between. CDR3 size: 15 residues. CDR3 region: CSVVQGVGTNEKLFF. CDR3 bases read: TGCAGCGTTGTACAGGGAGTAGGAACTAATGAAAAA. The full variable domain, its missing parts supplied by reference TRBV29-1 and TRBJ1-4, is SAVISQKPSRDICQRGTSLTIQCQVDSQVTMMFWYRQQPGQSLTLIATANQGSEATYESGFVIDKFPISRPNLTFSTLTVSNMSPEDSSIYLCSVVQGVGTNEKLFFGSGTQLSVL.

A word on this clone: The read terminates 3 residues ahead of where the CDR3 ends, so the germline J gene completes it. V usage is TRBV7-9 and J usage is TRBJ2-2; 9 positions agree with TRBD1. V was pared by 4 bases and J by 5 bases, with 5 bases of the junction left unmatched. This CDR3 is built from 15 residues. Germline values: CDR1 SEHNR, CDR2 FQNEAQ (reference sequence). Here the CDR3 reads CASSSPGTGTGELFF. Incomplete CDR3 DNA: TGTGCCAGCAGCTCCCCCGGGACAGGGACCGGGGAG.

Regarding this clone: The read stops 3 residues short of the end of the CDR3; the missing end is completed from the germline J gene. V and J are TRBV7-3 and TRBJ2-5; TRBD2 is a possible D gene (5 bases). The V gene's germline CDR1 is SGHTA and CDR2 FQGTGA. The CDR3 is 13 amino acids. Trimming stripped 4 bases from V and 4 bases from J, with 10 bases between. CDR3 sequence reads: CASSSLLGETQYF. CDR3 DNA (partial): TGTGCCAGCAGCTCGTTACTAGGAGAGACC.

In the case of this clone: The read halts 3 residues ahead of the CDR3 end, with the missing end drawn from the germline J gene. The chain has TRBV2 and TRBJ2-1; 9 bases align to TRBD2. Germline V CDR1 and CDR2: SNHLY, FYNNEI. The CDR3 is 14 amino acids. V dropped 10 bases and J dropped 2; count of bases not matched to a gene: 6. The CDR3 bases that were read are TGTGCCACTCGCGGGGGGGGCACCTACAATGAG. This codes for CATRGGGTYNE. The complete CDR3 reads CATRGGGTYNEQFF.

Comments on this clone: The read terminates 3 residues ahead of where the CDR3 ends, so the germline J gene completes it. This chain links TRBV6-1 with TRBJ2-3, with 7 bases identical to TRBD1. There are 12 residues in the CDR3. CDR1 is MNHNS, CDR2 SASEGT, per germline. The CDR3 bases that were read are TGTGCCAGCAGTGGGACAGGAGAGACG. It translates to CASSGTGET. From start to end, the CDR3 is CASSGTGETQYF.

Of note for this clone: The read falls 3 residues short of the CDR3 end, and the missing part is taken from the germline J gene. The V gene is TRBV5-1, the J gene TRBJ1-4; 11 nucleotides line up with TRBD1. V was clipped by 4 bases and J by 8 bases; unmatched bases: 7. This CDR3 comprises 15 residues. Germline V gives CDR1 SGHRS, CDR2 YFSETQ. The CDR3 here is CASSRTGGETEKLFF. The sequenced CDR3 bases are TGCGCCAGCAGCAGGACAGGGGGCGAGACGGAAAAA.

A word on this clone: The read ends 3 residues before the CDR3 terminus; that terminus is restored from the germline J gene. The rearrangement joins TRBV20-1 to TRBJ2-7; the match to TRBD2 covers 9 bases. Germline trimming cut 6 bases from V and 3 bases from J; bases unmatched to any gene: 6. The CDR3 length is 13 residues. Germline V gene lookup returns CDR1 DFQATT and CDR2 SNEGSKA (reference sequence). The CDR3 protein is CSARSGGNYEQYF. CDR3 DNA, as far as it was read: TGCAGTGCCCGTAGCGGGGGTAACTACGAG.

On this clone itself: Sequencing ends 3 residues short of the CDR3 end; the germline J gene provides the rest. The chain joins TRBV28 to TRBJ2-7, with a weak D call TRBD2 (5 bases). Germline V gene sequence: CDR1 MDHEN, CDR2 SYDVKM. V was cut by 7 bases and J by 1 base, with 11 bases left in between. There are 13 residues in the CDR3. The sequenced part of the CDR3 DNA is TGTGCCAGCAACCTCCGGGGATCCTACGAG. Translating gives CASNLRGSYE. The CDR3 reads in full as CASNLRGSYEQYF. The whole variable domain, filled in from reference TRBV28 and TRBJ2-7, reads DVKVTQSSRYLVKRTGEKVFLECVQDMDHENMFWYRQDPGLGLRLIYFSYDVKMKEKGDIPEGYSVSREKKERFSLILESASTNQTSMYLCASNLRGSYEQYFGPGTRLTVT.

As concerns this clone: With the read ending 3 residues before the CDR3 end, the germline J gene is used to fill in that end. The rearrangement links TRBV7-6 to TRBJ1-1; D perhaps matches TRBD1 (6 bases). Germline CDR1 reads SGHVS; CDR2 reads FNYEAQ. This CDR3 region has 15 residues. V shed 0 bases and J shed 5 bases, with 13 bases lying between them. The CDR3: CASSLAGRGGTEAFF. CDR3 DNA (partial): TGTGCCAGCAGCTTAGCGGGCAGGGGAGGGACTGAA.

Notes on this clone: Sequencing ends 3 residues short of the CDR3 end; the germline J gene provides the rest. The rearrangement joins TRBV4-2 to TRBJ2-2; D is perhaps TRBD1 (6 bases). V lost 6 bases, J lost 4 bases, and 15 bases lay in between. The CDR3 sequence is 15 residues long. Germline V gene data show CDR1 as LGHNA and CDR2 as YNFKEQ. The CDR3 bases that were read are TGTGCCAGCAGGATCAACAGGGACCCCACCGGGGAG. Protein product: CASRINRDPTGE. The complete CDR3 protein is CASRINRDPTGELFF.

Remarks on this clone: From the germline J gene comes the end of the CDR3, since the read stops 3 residues before it. This chain uses TRBV29-1 with TRBJ2-7; D is perhaps TRBD1 (7 bases). This CDR3 has 13 amino acids. Trimming removed 3 bases at V and 3 bases at J, with 12 bases between. The germline CDR1 and CDR2 sequences are SQVTM and ANQGSEA. The CDR3 DNA, read in part, is TGCAGCGTTGATGGCAGGGGGGACTACGAG. Amino acid sequence: CSVDGRGDYE. The whole CDR3 sequence reads CSVDGRGDYEQYF.

For this clone: The missing CDR3 end, 3 residues past where the read stops, is filled in from the germline J gene. The chain combines TRBV20-1 with TRBJ1-2; tentatively, D is TRBD1 (5 bases). V lost 6 bases and J 4 bases, leaving 12 bases between the germline ends. This CDR3 region has 12 residues. The germline gives CDR1 DFQATT, CDR2 SNEGSKA (reference sequence). CDR3 sequence reads: CSAGPAIYGYTF. The sequenced part of the CDR3 DNA is TGCAGTGCGGGGCCAGCTATCTATGGC.

Concerning this clone: The read ends 3 residues early relative to the CDR3; the germline J gene fills the gap. This sequence joins TRBV6-4 and TRBJ1-6; tentatively, D is TRBD1 (5 bases). The CDR3 spans 14 residues. Trimming left V 3 bases short and J 7 bases short, with 10 bases between. CDR1 MRHNA and CDR2 SNTAGT come from the germline V gene. CDR3 bases read: TGTGCCAGCAGTGAGGGGACTCCAAATTCACCC. Amino acids: CASSEGTPNSP. The whole CDR3 protein reads CASSEGTPNSPLHF.

Remarks on this clone: The CDR3 end lies 3 residues beyond the end of the read and is filled in from the germline J gene. The rearrangement joins TRBV2 to TRBJ2-5; D uncertain. The V end lost 7 bases, the J end lost 2 bases, and 8 bases lay between the germline ends. The CDR3 length is 12 residues. In germline, CDR1 is SNHLY, CDR2 FYNNEI. The sequenced CDR3 bases are TGTGCCAGCAAACAGCAACAAGAGACC. Translated: CASKQQQET. The full CDR3 reads CASKQQQETQYF. The full variable domain, completed using reference TRBV2 and TRBJ2-5, is EPEVTQTPSHQVTQMGQEVILRCVPISNHLYFYWYRQILGQKVEFLVSFYNNEISEKSEIFDDQFSVERPDGSNFTLKIRSTKLEDSAMYFCASKQQQETQYFGPGTRLLVL.

Concerning this clone itself: The read ends 3 residues early relative to the CDR3; the germline J gene fills the gap. The chain carries TRBV7-9 and TRBJ2-5; the D is unclear. Germline V gene sequence: CDR1 SEHNR, CDR2 FQNEAQ (reference sequence). CDR3 size: 12 residues. V lost 3 bases and J 2 bases, leaving 4 bases between the germline ends. CDR3: CASSFIQETQYF. The sequenced CDR3 bases are TGTGCCAGCAGCTTTATTCAAGAGACC.

About this clone itself: The read comes to an end 3 residues before the CDR3 does, leaving the germline J gene to fill in the end. The V gene is TRBV14, the J gene TRBJ2-2; the D is unclear. The germline V gene encodes CDR1 SGHDN and CDR2 FVKESK. Trimming removed 1 base from V and 6 bases from J, with 12 bases in between. CDR3 length: 15 residues. The CDR3 here is CASSQVVESAGELFF. The CDR3 bases that were read are TGTGCCAGCAGCCAAGTTGTCGAAAGCGCCGGGGAG. Drawing the rest from reference TRBV14 and TRBJ2-2, the complete variable domain is EAGVTQFPSHSVIEKGQTVTLRCDPISGHDNLYWYRRVMGKEIKFLLHFVKESKQDESGMPNNRFLAERTGGTYSTLKVQPAELEDSGVYFCASSQVVESAGELFFGEGSRLTVL.

With regard to this clone: The CDR3 extends 3 residues past the end of the read, so its final part is completed from the germline J gene. The genes are TRBV19 and TRBJ1-2, with D perhaps matching TRBD1 (6 bases). Germline V gene data show CDR1 as LNHDA and CDR2 as SQIVND (reference sequence). CDR3 length: 15 residues. This CDR3 reads CASSSRGASYNDYTF. The part of the CDR3 DNA that was read is TGTGCCAGTAGCTCCCGGGGGGCCTCCTACAATGAC.